One T cell receptor beta chain is described in this entry. Its antigen is unidentified. This table comes from immunoSEQ multiplex PCR, and its TCRdb copy is limited to in-frame clones, with some not included. Of about 89,000 clones listed, more than 90% were seen once; the top ten hold about 0.28%. Trimming shortened V by 7 bases and J by 6 bases, and 21 bases separated the two germline ends. Germline V lookup: CDR1 MNHEY, CDR2 SVGAGI. CDR3 length equals 15 residues. The record originates from a study of graft-versus-host responses after intestinal transplantation. Looking at the study overall: Multivisceral, liver-intestinal, or isolated intestinal grafts were transplanted into recipients. All recipients were given anti-thymocyte globulin induction, and tacrolimus and steroids were then administered for three to four years.

Study results and caveats: The study found high graft-versus-host to host-versus-graft clonal ratios in allografts of patients with graft-donor T cell macrochimerism. GvH clones were identified in recipient marrow, with some first appearing in ileum or blood.

Here the sequenced sample was unstimulated CD4+ T cells sorted from spleen or lymph node cells, taken before intestinal transplant. This sequence joins TRBV6-5 and TRBJ1-1; maybe TRBD1 (6 bases). This TCR was sampled from a human donor who received an intestinal transplant. The CDR3 DNA reads as TGTGCCAGCACTACCCCCCGGGGGCTATTAGCTGAAGCTTTCTTT. Translated: CASTTPRGLLAEAFF.